This TCR beta chain originates from a study of cytomegalovirus exposure and HLA in healthy donors. With 60 Vbeta and 13 Jbeta primers, the PCR was carried out. Assay used: immunoSEQ multiplex PCR; TCRdb lists only in-frame clones, some missing. Here the sample spans tens of thousands of clones, roughly 84% being singletons. CDR1 and CDR2 from the germline V gene are SGHNT and YYREEE (reference sequence). The germline V and J ends were trimmed by 5 bases and 5 bases, with 13 bases remaining between them. The CDR3 runs to 13 residues. Study-wide results and limits: The study assumed roughly uniform donor sequencing depth for presence/absence analyses. Most of the TCR beta V segments (in an earlier analysis) were productive either about 90% or about 30% of the time.

Details on this clone: The antigen is not known.

The chain uses TRBV5-4 and TRBJ2-5; a weak D match, TRBD1 (6 bases). Sequenced sample: PBMCs. This TCR was sampled from a man aged 30 to 45 in good health and CMV-seronegative. This chain's CDR3 is CASRIQGAETQYF. In nucleotides, the CDR3 is TGTGCCAGCAGGATACAGGGTGCCGAGACCCAGTACTTC.